This T cell receptor beta chain comes out of a study of response to subunit inactivated influenza vaccine. Study findings and constraints: Few additional T cells are recruited per seasonal influenza vaccination, authors suggested.

The germline V gene encodes CDR1 SNHLY and CDR2 FYNNEI. Trimming removed 9 bases from V and 2 bases from J, with 14 bases in between. The CDR3 length is 14 residues. TCRdb redid the calling of the RT-PCR reads with MiXCR, one entry per CDR3 protein. Altogether about 520,000 distinct CDR3 sequences are present, roughly 25% being singletons, with the ten largest covering approximately 2%. This clonotype was seen a handful of times. The antigen is undetermined. The rearrangement uses TRBV2 and TRBJ1-5; tentative D call: TRBD1 (6 bases). This TCR was sampled from a man in his fifties or sixties who received an inactivated influenza vaccine. Sequenced here: CD4+ T cells sorted from PBMCs, sampled roughly 5 days after vaccination. The CDR3 coding sequence is TGTGCCAGTGAACAGGGAGGGGGCAATCAGCCCCAGCATTTT. Protein: CASEQGGGNQPQHF. The full variable domain, its missing parts supplied by reference TRBV2 and TRBJ1-5, is EPEVTQTPSHQVTQMGQEVILRCVPISNHLYFYWYRQILGQKVEFLVSFYNNEISEKSEIFDDQFSVERPDGSNFTLKIRSTKLEDSAMYFCASEQGGGNQPQHFGDGTRLSIL.